The 18 T cell receptor beta chains below were found in one sample sequenced in a study of PD-L1 blockade in urothelial cancer. Time point meaning: peripheral blood 6 weeks after treatment start. Repertoires were generated with immunoSEQ multiplex PCR, while TCRdb's copy carries only in-frame clones and drops some. The table includes around 110,000 clones, 85% to 90% detected once. The sample in question was PBMCs, obtained around atezolizumab (anti-PD-L1) treatment. The origin of the receptors is a man in his sixties with urothelial cancer.

The CDR3 protein is CSATQGPTGGKLFF. CDR3 nucleotide sequence: TGCAGCGCGACCCAGGGGCCCACCGGAGGAAAACTGTTTTTT. J is TRBJ1-4 and V is TRBV29-1, with a tentative D call TRBD1 (6 bases). Trimming left V 7 bases short and J 10 bases short, with 22 bases between. This CDR3 comprises 14 residues. Germline CDR1 and CDR2: SQVTM and ANQGSEA. Full variable domain (missing parts from reference TRBV29-1 and TRBJ1-4): SAVISQKPSRDICQRGTSLTIQCQVDSQVTMMFWYRQQPGQSLTLIATANQGSEATYESGFVIDKFPISRPNLTFSTLTVSNMSPEDSSIYLCSATQGPTGGKLFFGSGTQLSVL.

This clone was seen only once. This sequence joins TRBV7-2 and TRBJ2-1, with 8 bases lining up with TRBD1. This CDR3 spans 16 amino acids. The germline CDR1 and CDR2 sequences are SGHTA and FQGNSA. V trimming: 1 base; J trimming: 7 bases; junction bases outside the gene matches: 9. The CDR3: CASSLEGGQGGNEQFF. CDR3 nucleotides: TGTGCCAGCAGCTTAGAGGGCGGACAGGGAGGAAATGAGCAGTTCTTC.

The chain carries TRBV7-6 and TRBJ2-7; 7 bases agree with TRBD1. V gave up 5 bases and J gave up 2 bases; unmatched junction bases: 9. CDR3 length: 15 amino acids. The germline V gene has CDR1 SGHVS and CDR2 FNYEAQ. As DNA, the CDR3 is TGTGCCAGCAGCACCTGGAGTGGGACAGCCTACGAGCAGTACTTC. This encodes CASSTWSGTAYEQYF.

This clone was observed a single time. The J gene is TRBJ1-1, the V gene TRBV18; D uncertain. The CDR3 has 15 amino acids. Germline values: CDR1 KGHSH, CDR2 LQKENI. The V and J ends lost 3 bases and 0 bases respectively, with 11 bases between them. The CDR3 coding sequence is TGTGCCAGCTCACCGGGCAGGCAAATGAACACTGAAGCTTTCTTT. Translated, it gives CASSPGRQMNTEAFF.

This chain joins TRBV7-2 and TRBJ2-7, with TRBD2 matching over 7 bases. Germline CDR1 reads SGHTA; CDR2 reads FQGNSA. Trimming took 5 bases from V and 7 from J; bases not matched to a gene: 11. The CDR3 loop spans 14 amino acids. The CDR3 nucleotides read TGTGCCAGCAGCGGGAGGGCCGTCATTGGAGAGCAGTACTTC. Translated: CASSGRAVIGEQYF. Full variable domain (outside the CDR3, taken from reference TRBV7-2 and TRBJ2-7): GAGVSQSPSNKVTEKGKDVELRCDPISGHTALYWYRQSLGQGLEFLIYFQGNSAPDKSGLPSDRFSAERTGGSVSTLTIQRTQQEDSAVYLCASSGRAVIGEQYFGPGTRLTVT.

The chain links TRBV11-3 to TRBJ2-5; no reliable D call. V was pared by 4 bases and J by 2 bases, with 14 bases between. Germline V lookup: CDR1 SGHNT, CDR2 YENEEA. The CDR3 totals 15 residues. The CDR3 coding sequence is TGTGCCAGCAGCTCCGGGTTAGGTAGACAAGAGACCCAGTACTTC. Translated: CASSSGLGRQETQYF.

V gene TRBV5-1 combines with J gene TRBJ2-2; TRBD1 is a possible D gene (7 bases). The V and J ends lost 2 bases and 5 bases respectively, with 19 bases between them. CDR1 and CDR2 from the germline V gene are SGHRS and YFSETQ. The CDR3 contains 17 residues. The CDR3 here is CASSFKGGGVRTGELFF. DNA for the CDR3: TGCGCCAGCAGCTTTAAAGGAGGGGGCGTAAGGACCGGGGAGCTGTTTTTT.

The gene calls are TRBV5-1 and TRBJ1-6; D is uncertain. CDR3 length equals 15 residues. V lost 4 bases to trimming and J lost 5 bases, with 13 bases between them. Germline V lookup: CDR1 SGHRS, CDR2 YFSETQ. CDR3 nucleotides: TGCGCCAGCAGCCGGGGTACCAGAGATAATTCACCCCTCCACTTT. It encodes CASSRGTRDNSPLHF.

J is TRBJ2-4 and V is TRBV7-2; TRBD1 might be the D (6 bases). The length of the CDR3 is 13 residues. Per germline, CDR1 SGHTA and CDR2 FQGNSA. Trimming cost V 2 bases and J 8 bases, with 10 bases left between them. The CDR3 DNA is TGTGCCAGCAGCTTAATAGGGGGAGACATTCAGTACTTC. Translation gives CASSLIGGDIQYF.

The rearrangement joins TRBV7-9 to TRBJ1-2, with TRBD1 identical over 9 bases. Germline V gene sequence: CDR1 SEHNR, CDR2 FQNEAQ (reference sequence). The CDR3 has 15 amino acids. V trimming: 5 bases; J trimming: 3 bases; junction bases outside the gene matches: 7. The CDR3 protein is CASSVQGAKYYGYTF. In DNA form, the CDR3 reads TGTGCCAGCAGCGTACAGGGGGCGAAATACTATGGCTACACCTTC.

CDR3 nucleotide sequence: TGTGCCAGCAGCCAAGATAGGGTTTTACAGGGGATGAACGAGCAGTACTTC. It encodes CASSQDRVLQGMNEQYF. The chain carries TRBV14 and TRBJ2-7; 7 nucleotides match TRBD1. CDR1 and CDR2 from the germline V gene are SGHDN and FVKESK. With 0 bases clipped from V and 5 bases from J, the junction kept 13 bases outside the gene matches. CDR3 size: 17 residues.

The genes are TRBV11-2 and TRBJ2-2; a possible D gene is TRBD1 (5 bases). CDR3 size: 16 residues. CDR1 and CDR2 (germline): SGHAT, FQNNGV. Trimming removed 4 bases from V and 4 bases from J, with 16 bases in between. The DNA for the CDR3 is TGTGCCAGCAGCTCACAACCAGGGCAAGGCACCGGGGAGCTGTTTTTT. The encoded protein is CASSSQPGQGTGELFF. Looking up the rest from reference TRBV11-2 and TRBJ2-2 gives the full variable domain: EAGVAQSPRYKIIEKRQSVAFWCNPISGHATLYWYQQILGQGPKLLIQFQNNGVVDDSQLPKDRFSAERLKGVDSTLKIQPAKLEDSAVYLCASSSQPGQGTGELFFGEGSRLTVL.

This chain connects TRBV7-2 to TRBJ2-7, with a weak D call TRBD1 (5 bases). The V gene's germline CDR1 is SGHTA and CDR2 FQGNSA. The CDR3 spans 15 residues. Trimming took off 5 bases at V and 2 bases at J, with 16 bases between the two ends. CDR3 region: CASSHGSTVTYEQYF. CDR3 coding DNA: TGTGCCAGCAGCCACGGTTCGACAGTCACCTACGAGCAGTACTTC.

J is TRBJ2-7 and V is TRBV19, with D possibly matching TRBD1 (7 bases). CDR3 length: 13 residues. V was trimmed by 6 bases and J by 3 bases, leaving 12 bases between them. Germline lookup yields CDR1 LNHDA and CDR2 SQIVND (reference sequence). The CDR3 region has the DNA TGTGCCAGTAGGCGGAGGGACAGCTACGAGCAGTACTTC. This gives the protein CASRRRDSYEQYF.

The rearrangement links TRBV6-4 to TRBJ2-6; D possibly corresponds to TRBD2 (5 bases). Trimming cost V 10 bases and J 4 bases, with 17 bases left between them. This CDR3 is built from 15 residues. Germline lookup yields CDR1 MRHNA and CDR2 SNTAGT. The CDR3 nucleotides are TGTGCCACGGTCCTGAGGGTGTCCGGGGCCAACGTCCTGACTTTC. Its protein product is CATVLRVSGANVLTF.

The chain links TRBV10-3 to TRBJ1-4; D is possibly TRBD1 (5 bases). Per germline, CDR1 ENHRY and CDR2 SYGVKD. V shed 4 bases and J shed 4 bases, with 7 bases lying between them. The CDR3 is 13 residues long. As DNA, the CDR3 is TGTGCCATCAGTGCGGACAATAATGAAAAACTGTTTTTT. Its translation is CAISADNNEKLFF.

The rearrangement uses TRBV2 and TRBJ2-7, with D perhaps TRBD2 (7 bases). The ends were cut back, 7 bases at V and 6 bases at J, with 19 bases in the middle. Per the germline V gene, CDR1 is SNHLY and CDR2 is FYNNEI. This CDR3 is 14 amino acids long. The CDR3 spells CASNRRGGAAEQYF. The CDR3 region has the DNA TGTGCCAGCAATCGAAGAGGGGGGGCGGCCGAGCAGTACTTC.

The gene calls are TRBV4-1 and TRBJ1-4, with D possibly TRBD1 on 6 matching bases. The CDR3 spans 15 residues. V lost 5 bases and J 13 bases, leaving 23 bases between the germline ends. Per the germline V gene, CDR1 is MGHRA and CDR2 is YSYEKL. CDR3 residues: CASSGGGQEGEGLFF. The CDR3 nucleotides read TGCGCCAGCAGCGGGGGGGGGCAGGAGGGCGAGGGACTGTTTTTT.